This TCR beta chain appears in the sequencing data of a study of blood T cell repertoires in COVID-19. For the study at large: Collection of acute and convalescent COVID-19 samples took place in the United States, Italy and Spain.

The germline CDR1 and CDR2 sequences are SGHRS and YFSETQ. CDR3 length: 14 residues. Trimming took 2 bases from V and 7 from J; bases not matched to a gene: 1. TCRdb keeps only in-frame clones here, not all; method: immunoSEQ multiplex PCR. The sample gives 70,000 to 85,000 clones, roughly four fifths of which show up once; 8.5% to 12% is in the top ten. This clone has just one count. V gene TRBV5-1 combines with J gene TRBJ2-3, with 13 bases that match TRBD2. Sequenced sample: peripheral blood. The sequence came from a man between 60 and 75 years old with acute or convalescent COVID-19. CDR3 sequence reads: CASSFGTSGNTQYF. In DNA, the CDR3 is TGCGCCAGCAGCTTCGGGACTAGCGGGAATACGCAGTATTTT.